The 8 T cell receptor beta chains in this list originate from one sample, sequenced in a study of CD8+ T cells in alopecia areata. Following RNA extraction, reverse transcription yielded cDNA that acted as the sequencing template. Sequencing was performed with immunoSEQ multiplex PCR; in TCRdb, only in-frame clones are kept and a portion is missing. The data show over 80,000 clones, roughly 47% seen once. As for treatment: oral pan-JAK inhibitor, 5-10 mg twice daily. The sample was CD8+ T cells sorted from blood, taken at week 24, from a patient treated with tofacitinib. The receptors were gathered from a human donor with alopecia areata.

In nucleotides, the CDR3 is TGTGCCAGCAGTTACGAGTCCGCAGGGGGGAAATACGAGCAGTACTTC. Its protein product is CASSYESAGGKYEQYF. V usage is TRBV6-5 and J usage is TRBJ2-7; possibly TRBD1 for D (7 bases). V was clipped by 2 bases and J by 4 bases, with 18 bases between them. Per germline, CDR1 MNHEY and CDR2 SVGAGI. The CDR3 length is 16 residues.

CDR3: CSVPGVGGKLFF. Written as DNA, the CDR3 is TGCAGCGTTCCTGGGGTAGGGGGAAAACTGTTTTTT. This chain uses TRBV29-1 with TRBJ1-4, with a weak D call TRBD1 (6 bases). Looked up from germline, CDR1 is SQVTM and CDR2 is ANQGSEA. The CDR3 covers 12 residues. V was shortened by 5 bases and J by 10 bases, with 14 bases between the two germline ends.

This clone turned up a few times. CDR3 DNA sequence: TGTGCCACCGCCGAAGGGGGAAGGCAGCCCCAGCATTTT. Amino acids: CATAEGGRQPQHF. The chain recombines TRBV10-3 with TRBJ1-5; D perhaps matches TRBD1 (6 bases). V was pared by 10 bases and J by 7 bases, with 17 bases between. CDR1 is ENHRY and CDR2 is SYGVKD in the germline V gene. The CDR3 has 13 residues.

By its share, this clone is medium-sized. The chain carries TRBV19 and TRBJ2-6; 11 bases line up with TRBD2. The trim removed 5 bases at V and 1 base at J, leaving 7 bases unmatched. Germline-derived CDR1 and CDR2 are LNHDA and SQIVND (reference sequence). This CDR3 region has 18 residues. CDR3 nucleotide sequence: TGTGCCAGTAGTTTGCATGGGACTAGCGGATCTGGGGCCAACGTCCTGACTTTC. It translates to CASSLHGTSGSGANVLTF. Using reference TRBV19 and TRBJ2-6 for the parts outside the CDR3, the full variable domain is DGGITQSPKYLFRKEGQNVTLSCEQNLNHDAMYWYRQDPGQGLRLIYYSQIVNDFQKGDIAEGYSVSREKKESFPLTVTSAQKNPTAFYLCASSLHGTSGSGANVLTFGAGSRLTVL.

V and J are TRBV27 and TRBJ1-4; 7 nucleotides match TRBD1. V was pared by 5 bases and J by 2 bases, with 8 bases of the junction left unmatched. The CDR3 has 16 amino acids. Looked up from germline, CDR1 is MNHEY and CDR2 is SMNVEV (reference sequence). Written as DNA, the CDR3 is TGTGCCAGCAGTATCGAGGGACAGACTACTAATGAAAAACTGTTTTTT. Translating gives CASSIEGQTTNEKLFF.

The V gene is TRBV13, the J gene TRBJ2-1; D is ambiguous. Germline CDR1 PRHDT, CDR2 FYEKMQ (reference sequence). V shed 7 bases and J shed 1 base, with 14 bases lying between them. CDR3 length equals 15 residues. CDR3 nucleotides: TGTGCCAGCACACCTGCTTTGAGGTCCTACAATGAGCAGTTCTTC. Protein: CASTPALRSYNEQFF.

This chain joins TRBV27 and TRBJ1-2; a weak D match, TRBD1 (6 bases). Trimming pared 6 bases from V and 4 bases from J, leaving 18 bases between. Germline V CDR1 and CDR2: MNHEY, SMNVEV (reference sequence). There are 15 residues in the CDR3. Written as DNA, the CDR3 is TGTGCCAGCAGCTCCATGTCGGACAGACCCTATGGCTACACCTTC. This gives the protein CASSSMSDRPYGYTF.

The V gene is TRBV2, the J gene TRBJ2-4; no clear D gene. Germline V gene sequence: CDR1 SNHLY, CDR2 FYNNEI. Trimming cost V 5 bases and J 2 bases, with 25 bases left between them. The CDR3 spans 19 residues. The CDR3 DNA is TGTGCCAGCAGTCCTCTACTCTTACCGACTGGCTCCACCAAAAACATTCAGTACTTC. It encodes CASSPLLLPTGSTKNIQYF.